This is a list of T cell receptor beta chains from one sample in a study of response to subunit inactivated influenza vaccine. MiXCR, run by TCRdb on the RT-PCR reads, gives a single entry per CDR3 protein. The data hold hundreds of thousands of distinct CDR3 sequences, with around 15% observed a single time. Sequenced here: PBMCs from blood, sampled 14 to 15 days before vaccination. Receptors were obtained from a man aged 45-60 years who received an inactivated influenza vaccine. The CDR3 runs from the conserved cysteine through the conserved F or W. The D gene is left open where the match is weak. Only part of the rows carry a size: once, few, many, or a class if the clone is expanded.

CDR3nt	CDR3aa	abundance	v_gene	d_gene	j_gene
TGTGCCACTTCTATCCGGGGTGAGCAGTTCTTC	CATSIRGEQFF	many	TRBV6-5	.	TRBJ2-1
TGCGCCAGCAGCAGTACCGGGACAGGGCTGGGAAATGAGCAGTTCTTC	CASSSTGTGLGNEQFF	.	TRBV5-1	TRBD1	TRBJ2-1
TGTGCCAGCAGTTCTCGGGACCGCCGGGGAGGCTACACCTTC	CASSSRDRRGGYTF	.	TRBV7-9	.	TRBJ1-2
TGTGCCAGCAGCACGCACCCGGCATATGAAGCTTTCTTT	CASSTHPAYEAFF	.	TRBV7-2	.	TRBJ1-1
TGTGCCAGCAGCCCCTATGGGACAGCATCCGTGCAGTACTTC	CASSPYGTASVQYF	.	TRBV7-8	TRBD1	TRBJ2-7
TGTGCCAGCAGCTTATTTAGGACAGGGGGGACTAAGACCCAGTACTTC	CASSLFRTGGTKTQYF	few	TRBV7-2	TRBD1	TRBJ2-5
TGCGCCAGCAGCCAAGAGACAGACCCGACCACAGATACGCAGTATTTT	CASSQETDPTTDTQYF	.	TRBV4-3	.	TRBJ2-3
TGCGCCAGCAGCTTGGTGGGGGGCCCCAATCAGCCCCAGCATTTT	CASSLVGGPNQPQHF	.	TRBV5-1	.	TRBJ1-5
TGTGCCAGCAGCCCAGGGTTCGATAGCTATGGCTACACCTTC	CASSPGFDSYGYTF	.	TRBV11-2	.	TRBJ1-2
TGTGCCAGCAGCATCATAGAAAATACCGGGGAGCTGTTTTTT	CASSIIENTGELFF	few	TRBV11-2	.	TRBJ2-2
TGTGCCAGTTCCTTTAGCGGGGCACGCTTCAATGAGCAGTTCTTC	CASSFSGARFNEQFF	.	TRBV28	TRBD2	TRBJ2-1
TGCGCCAGCAGCCAAGACACGGGGCGTATTGAGCAGTTCTTC	CASSQDTGRIEQFF	few	TRBV4-1	.	TRBJ2-1
TGCGCCAGCAGCCAAGATCTTGGCAGTCCAACTAATGAAAAACTGTTTTTT	CASSQDLGSPTNEKLFF	few	TRBV4-3	.	TRBJ1-4
TGTGCCAGCAGCTTGTTCGACAGGGGACCGGATGAAAAACTGTTTTTT	CASSLFDRGPDEKLFF	.	TRBV7-9	TRBD1	TRBJ1-4
TGTGCCAGCAGCTTCCAGCAGACGCTAGCAGGCGAGCAGTTCTTC	CASSFQQTLAGEQFF	few	TRBV7-3	.	TRBJ2-1
TGTGCCAGCAGCGCCGGAACGGTACAGGGCGTGGGTGAGCAGTTCTTC	CASSAGTVQGVGEQFF	few	TRBV7-8	.	TRBJ2-1
TGTGCCAGCAGCGTCCTAGTAACCTCTAGCACAGATACGCAGTATTTT	CASSVLVTSSTDTQYF	once	TRBV7-9	.	TRBJ2-3
TGTGCCACCGGGCGGGGGGAGATCGACGAGCAGTACTTC	CATGRGEIDEQYF	few	TRBV28	TRBD2	TRBJ2-7
TGCGCCAGCAGGGGTCCGGGACAGCCGAATGAAAAACTGTTTTTT	CASRGPGQPNEKLFF	.	TRBV5-1	TRBD1	TRBJ1-4
TGTGCCAGCAGCTTAGATCTAGGGGCCTGGAGCTACACCTTC	CASSLDLGAWSYTF	.	TRBV11-2	.	TRBJ1-2
TGTGCCAGCAGCACCCCACCCGCTGGGGGTACGCAGTATTTT	CASSTPPAGGTQYF	few	TRBV7-8	.	TRBJ2-3
TGTGCCAGCAGTTTAATGGAGGGGGTCAATGAGCAGTTCTTC	CASSLMEGVNEQFF	few	TRBV28	.	TRBJ2-1
TGCGCCAGCAGCACAGACCCAGGGGGCTGGGCCTACGAGCAGTACTTC	CASSTDPGGWAYEQYF	.	TRBV5-1	TRBD1	TRBJ2-7
TGTGCCAGCAGTTTCGCAGGGAGCACCGGGGAGCTGTTTTTT	CASSFAGSTGELFF	many	TRBV12-3/TRBV12-4	.	TRBJ2-2
TGCAGTGCTAGAGATGGGGCAGAACTAGCCAAAAACATTCAGTACTTC	CSARDGAELAKNIQYF	.	TRBV20-1	.	TRBJ2-4
TGTGCCAGCAGCCAATACTACGAGCAGTACTTC	CASSQYYEQYF	many	TRBV3-1	.	TRBJ2-7
TGCAGTGCGAGACTAGAAGAGACCCAGTACTTC	CSARLEETQYF	many	TRBV20-1	.	TRBJ2-5
TGTGCCAGCAGTCGGATACCGACCCTCTACGAGCAGTACTTC	CASSRIPTLYEQYF	few	TRBV12-3/TRBV12-4	.	TRBJ2-7
TGCAGTGCCCAAGAGACAGGTCTCGGTACGCAGTATTTT	CSAQETGLGTQYF	.	TRBV20-1	.	TRBJ2-3
TGTGCCAGCAGCCGTACCGGGACTAGCGGAGAGACCCAGTACTTC	CASSRTGTSGETQYF	.	TRBV7-3	TRBD2	TRBJ2-5
TGTGCCAGCAGCCCACACAGGGGGCTTGGGGCCAACGTCCTGACTTTC	CASSPHRGLGANVLTF	few	TRBV7-8	TRBD1	TRBJ2-6
TGTGCCAGCAGCTTGTACACCCAGGGAAGGGGTTCACCCCTCCACTTT	CASSLYTQGRGSPLHF	.	TRBV7-2	.	TRBJ1-6
TGTGCCAGCAGGGGGGGACTAGCGGAGGAGCAGTACTTC	CASRGGLAEEQYF	.	TRBV2	TRBD2	TRBJ2-7
TGCAGTGCTAGAGAGGGTAGCGGGAGCTCCTACAATGAGCAGTTCTTC	CSAREGSGSSYNEQFF	few	TRBV20-1	TRBD2	TRBJ2-1
TGTGCCAGCAGCTCTAGCGGGAGAGGCTCCTACAATGAGCAGTTCTTC	CASSSSGRGSYNEQFF	many	TRBV7-8	TRBD2	TRBJ2-1
TGTGCCAGCAGCTCTTTGGACAGGGACACAGATACGCAGTATTTT	CASSSLDRDTDTQYF	.	TRBV7-9	TRBD1	TRBJ2-3
TGTTCCAGCAGCTTAGAGACTAGTTATGAGCAGTTCTTC	CSSSLETSYEQFF	.	TRBV7-9	.	TRBJ2-1
TGCGCCAGCAGCTCGGGACAGGGCCTGATGGAAAAACTGTTTTTT	CASSSGQGLMEKLFF	few	TRBV5-1	TRBD1	TRBJ1-4
TGTGCAAGTCGTCCGCACAGAGTCGATGAAGCTTTCTTT	CASRPHRVDEAFF	once	TRBV12-2	.	TRBJ1-1
TGCAGTGCCACGGAGGGGGGGATTGACAATGAGCAGTTCTTC	CSATEGGIDNEQFF	.	TRBV20-1	.	TRBJ2-1
TGCAGCGTTGGGGGCTCCGTTGCGGGGCCCTACGAGCAGTACTTC	CSVGGSVAGPYEQYF	few	TRBV29-1	.	TRBJ2-7
TGTGCCAGCAGCGTTAGCGGGAGGGTGAGCACAGATACGCAGTATTTT	CASSVSGRVSTDTQYF	many	TRBV11-2	TRBD2	TRBJ2-3
TGTGCCAGCACCCCCGGGGGGGGCCCGCGGGAGCAGTACTTC	CASTPGGGPREQYF	.	TRBV28	TRBD2	TRBJ2-7
TGCAGTGCCGACGAAACAGGCGCAGATACGCAGTATTTT	CSADETGADTQYF	few	TRBV20-1	.	TRBJ2-3
TGTGCCAGCAGCTCCTCCGTGGCGAGTGGGGTTAGAGATGAGCAGTTCTTC	CASSSSVASGVRDEQFF	.	TRBV7-9	.	TRBJ2-1
TGTGCCAGCTCACCCGAACAGGGTGCTAATGAAAAACTGTTTTTT	CASSPEQGANEKLFF	few	TRBV18	.	TRBJ1-4
TGCAGTGCTCGTGAGGGGGCGATGGATGAAAAACTGTTTTTT	CSAREGAMDEKLFF	few	TRBV20-1	TRBD1	TRBJ1-4
TGCGCCAGCAGCTTGCTAGGACAAAGACAAGAGACCCAGTACTTC	CASSLLGQRQETQYF	.	TRBV5-1	.	TRBJ2-5
TGTGCCAGCAGCTTAGAGGGCACCGGGGAGCTGTTTTTT	CASSLEGTGELFF	many	TRBV7-2	.	TRBJ2-2
TGCAGTGCTAGAGGGACAGGGGGCTACAATGAGCAGTTCTTC	CSARGTGGYNEQFF	once	TRBV20-1	TRBD1	TRBJ2-1
TGTGCCAGCAGTTTACGGGAACAGCCTCTCACTGAAGCTTTCTTT	CASSLREQPLTEAFF	.	TRBV12-3/TRBV12-4	.	TRBJ1-1
TGTGCCAGCAGCCCCGGGACAGGGGGCAATGGCTACACCTTC	CASSPGTGGNGYTF	.	TRBV6-1	TRBD1	TRBJ1-2
TGTGCCGTCGCCCCCGGGGGCGGCAATCAGCCCCAGCATTTT	CAVAPGGGNQPQHF	.	TRBV10-3	.	TRBJ1-5
TGCGCCAGCAGCCAATGGACAGGGTCCCCACTTGGCTACACCTTC	CASSQWTGSPLGYTF	few	TRBV4-3	TRBD1	TRBJ1-2
TGTGCCAGCGGGTATAGCGGGAATAATGAGCAGTTCTTC	CASGYSGNNEQFF	.	TRBV6-1	TRBD2	TRBJ2-1